This TCR beta chain was sequenced for a study of blood T cell repertoires in COVID-19. Study as a whole: T cells, B-cell-depleted T cells, or PBMCs supplied cDNA or gDNA.

The CDR3 consists of 11 residues. Followed over time, Seattle patients had been enrolled while infection was active. In the authors' methods: By means of reference gene primer amplification, nucleated cell counts were estimated. Libraries were prepared by immunoSEQ multiplex PCR; TCRdb keeps only in-frame clonotypes and omits some of them. For V, J and clone size, that table is used; D and trimming come from the DNA. The profile covers over 100,000 clones, with around 89% appearing a single time and approximately 4.3% taken by the ten largest. As for this clone: Sequence at one end of the junction differs from germline and may be a read error.

This sequence was found in a man aged 55-75 years with COVID-19, enrolled during active disease. The sequenced sample was peripheral blood. The chain couples TRBV12-3 or TRBV12-4 to TRBJ1-2; 7 bases agree with TRBD1. The CDR3 loop reads CASTLGQVRSF. The CDR3 DNA reads TGTGCCAGCACTCTAGGACAGGTGCGATCCTTC.